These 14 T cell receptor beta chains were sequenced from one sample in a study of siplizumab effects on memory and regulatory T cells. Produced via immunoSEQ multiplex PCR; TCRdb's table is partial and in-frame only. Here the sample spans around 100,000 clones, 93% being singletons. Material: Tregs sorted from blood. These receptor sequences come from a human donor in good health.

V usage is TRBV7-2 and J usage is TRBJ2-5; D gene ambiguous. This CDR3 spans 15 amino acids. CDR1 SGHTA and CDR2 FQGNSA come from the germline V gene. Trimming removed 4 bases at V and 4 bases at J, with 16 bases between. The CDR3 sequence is CASSSLEGSGETQYF. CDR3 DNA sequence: TGTGCCAGCAGCTCACTGGAAGGGTCGGGAGAGACCCAGTACTTC.

CDR3 residues: CASGTTSGLDTQYF. The CDR3 nucleotides read TGTGCCAGTGGCACGACTAGCGGGTTAGATACGCAGTATTTT. The J gene is TRBJ2-3, the V gene TRBV19, with 10 bases fitting TRBD2. The V and J ends lost 8 bases and 5 bases, in that order; junction bases with no gene match: 7. CDR3 length: 14 amino acids. The germline CDR1 and CDR2 sequences are LNHDA and SQIVND (reference sequence).

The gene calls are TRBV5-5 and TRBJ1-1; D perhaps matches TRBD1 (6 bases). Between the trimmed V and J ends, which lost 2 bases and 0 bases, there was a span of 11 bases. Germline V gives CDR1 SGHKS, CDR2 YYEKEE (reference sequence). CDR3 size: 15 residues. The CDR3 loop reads CASSFYRALNTEAFF. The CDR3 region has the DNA TGTGCCAGCAGCTTCTACAGGGCACTGAACACTGAAGCTTTCTTT.

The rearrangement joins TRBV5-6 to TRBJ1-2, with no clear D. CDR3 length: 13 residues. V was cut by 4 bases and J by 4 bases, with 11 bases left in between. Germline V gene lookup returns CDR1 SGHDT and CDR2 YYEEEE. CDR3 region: CASSPPTAYGYTF. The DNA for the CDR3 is TGTGCCAGCAGCCCCCCGACGGCCTATGGCTACACCTTC.

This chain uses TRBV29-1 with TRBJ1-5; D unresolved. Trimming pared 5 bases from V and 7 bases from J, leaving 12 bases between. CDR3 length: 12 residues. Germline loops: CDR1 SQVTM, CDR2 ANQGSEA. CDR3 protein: CSVSEGNQPQHF. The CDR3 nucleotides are TGCAGCGTTTCCGAGGGTAACCAGCCCCAGCATTTT.

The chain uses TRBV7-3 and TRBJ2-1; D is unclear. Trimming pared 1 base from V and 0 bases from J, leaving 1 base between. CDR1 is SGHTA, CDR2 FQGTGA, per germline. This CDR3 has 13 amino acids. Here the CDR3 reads CASSLSSYNEQFF. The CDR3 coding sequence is TGTGCCAGCAGCTTAAGCTCCTACAATGAGCAGTTCTTC.

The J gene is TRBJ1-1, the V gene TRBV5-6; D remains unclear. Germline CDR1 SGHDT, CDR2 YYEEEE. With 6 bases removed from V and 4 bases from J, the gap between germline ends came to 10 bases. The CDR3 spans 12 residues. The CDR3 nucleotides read TGTGCCAGCACCAAGTTGGGCACTGAAGCTTTCTTT. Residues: CASTKLGTEAFF.

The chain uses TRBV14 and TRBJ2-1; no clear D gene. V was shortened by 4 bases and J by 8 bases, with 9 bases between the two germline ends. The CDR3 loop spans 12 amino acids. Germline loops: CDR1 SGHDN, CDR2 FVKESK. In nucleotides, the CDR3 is TGTGCCAGCAGCCGATCAAGCTATGAGCAGTTCTTC. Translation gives CASSRSSYEQFF.

The CDR3 spells CAISQEETQYF. CDR3 coding DNA: TGTGCCATCAGCCAGGAAGAGACCCAGTACTTC. The V and J genes are TRBV10-3 and TRBJ2-5, with D unclear. Trimming left V 6 bases short and J 3 bases short, with 5 bases between. In germline, CDR1 is ENHRY, CDR2 SYGVKD. The length of the CDR3 is 11 residues.

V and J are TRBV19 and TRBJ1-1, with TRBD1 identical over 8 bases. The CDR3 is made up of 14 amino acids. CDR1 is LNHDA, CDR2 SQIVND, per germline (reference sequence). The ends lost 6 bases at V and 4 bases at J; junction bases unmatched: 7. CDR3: CASSRTGLGTEAFF. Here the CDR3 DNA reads TGTGCCAGTAGCAGGACAGGGTTGGGCACTGAAGCTTTCTTT.

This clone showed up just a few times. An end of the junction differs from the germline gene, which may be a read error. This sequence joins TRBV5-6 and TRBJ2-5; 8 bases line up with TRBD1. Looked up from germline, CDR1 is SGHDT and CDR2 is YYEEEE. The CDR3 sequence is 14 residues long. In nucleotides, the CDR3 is TGTGCCACCCAACTGGACAGGGTACAAGCGACCCAGTACTTC. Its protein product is CATQLDRVQATQYF.

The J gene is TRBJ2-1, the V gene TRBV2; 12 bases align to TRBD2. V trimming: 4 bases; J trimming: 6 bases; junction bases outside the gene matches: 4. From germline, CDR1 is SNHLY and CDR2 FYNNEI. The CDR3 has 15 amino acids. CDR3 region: CASSGRTSGVNEQFF. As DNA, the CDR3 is TGTGCCAGCAGTGGACGGACTAGCGGGGTCAATGAGCAGTTCTTC.

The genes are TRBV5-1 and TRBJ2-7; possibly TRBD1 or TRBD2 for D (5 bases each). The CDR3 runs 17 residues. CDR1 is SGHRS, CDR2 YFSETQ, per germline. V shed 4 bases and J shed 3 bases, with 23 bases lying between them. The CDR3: CASSPGSVGTQGYEQYF. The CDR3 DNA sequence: TGCGCCAGCAGCCCCGGGTCCGTGGGGACGCAAGGCTACGAGCAGTACTTC.

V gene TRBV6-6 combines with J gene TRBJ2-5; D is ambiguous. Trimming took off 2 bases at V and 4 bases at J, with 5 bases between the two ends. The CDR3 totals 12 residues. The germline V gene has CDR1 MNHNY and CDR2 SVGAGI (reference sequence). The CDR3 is CASSYRVETQYF. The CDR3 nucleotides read TGTGCCAGCAGTTACCGGGTAGAGACCCAGTACTTC.